This T cell receptor (beta chain) originates from a study of T cells after yellow fever vaccination. It was through 5'RACE template switching that TCR cDNA was made, with a universal primer site and UMIs added. From the 5' RACE reads, TCRdb called clonotypes with MiXCR, one entry per CDR3 protein. The top ten hold 30% to 45% of the sample, which has 150,000 to 200,000 distinct CDR3 sequences, around 10% seen once. Trimming took 0 bases from V and 7 from J, leaving 1 base between them. This CDR3 has 11 residues. Germline-derived CDR1 and CDR2 are MNHEY and SVGEGT. This clonotype turned up a few times. The source is a man aged 18 to 29 who received the YFV17D yellow fever vaccine. The material was CD8+ T cells sorted from PBMCs, obtained 15 days after the yellow fever booster vaccination. The rearrangement joins TRBV6-2 or TRBV6-3 to TRBJ2-4; D unresolved. The CDR3 DNA sequence: TGTGCCAGCAGTTACTCCAACATTCAGTACTTC. It is translated as CASSYSNIQYF.